The 4 T cell receptor beta chains listed next were all sequenced from one sample in a study of glioma-infiltrating T cells after dendritic cell vaccination. The assay was immunoSEQ multiplex PCR, and TCRdb's table has in-frame clones only and misses some. The sample includes about 100,000 clones, 70% to 80% seen only once; the top ten take approximately 6%. The source material was blood, sampled before dendritic cell vaccination. Every receptor here comes from a human donor with glioblastoma.

The chain carries TRBV27 and TRBJ2-1, with D maybe TRBD1 (5 bases). The germline gives CDR1 MNHEY, CDR2 SMNVEV (reference sequence). V lost 6 bases and J 2 bases, leaving 14 bases between the germline ends. The CDR3 totals 15 residues. CDR3 amino acids: CASRLGAGTYNEQFF. The CDR3 DNA reads as TGTGCCAGCAGGCTTGGGGCAGGGACCTACAATGAGCAGTTCTTC.

This clone was picked up a small number of times. The chain carries TRBV14 and TRBJ2-3; tentative D call: TRBD1 (5 bases). Trimming removed 2 bases at V and 2 bases at J, with 11 bases between. The CDR3 totals 15 residues. CDR1 is SGHDN and CDR2 is FVKESK in the germline V gene. The DNA of the CDR3 is TGTGCCAGCAGCCAAAGGGGCCCACTCACAGATACGCAGTATTTT. It yields the protein CASSQRGPLTDTQYF.

The chain couples TRBV9 to TRBJ1-1; D might be TRBD1 (5 bases). V lost 0 bases and J lost 6, with 12 bases in between. Germline V gene lookup returns CDR1 SGDLS and CDR2 YYNGEE. CDR3 length equals 14 residues. The CDR3 sequence: CASSVEGVSPEAFF. For the CDR3, the DNA is TGTGCCAGCAGCGTAGAAGGGGTAAGTCCTGAAGCTTTCTTT.

In its sample, this clone was seen a few times. The J gene is TRBJ2-5, the V gene TRBV6-5; D perhaps matches TRBD2 (5 bases). From germline, CDR1 is MNHEY and CDR2 SVGAGI. The V gene lost 6 bases and the J gene lost 2 bases, with 16 bases spanning the gap. The CDR3 is 15 amino acids. The CDR3 region is CASRRRGSPQETQYF. The CDR3 DNA reads TGTGCCAGCAGAAGGAGAGGGAGCCCTCAAGAGACCCAGTACTTC.